This is a list of T cell receptor beta chains from one sample in a study of blood T cell repertoires in COVID-19. Libraries were prepared by immunoSEQ multiplex PCR; TCRdb keeps only in-frame clonotypes and omits some of them. The table lists about 90,000 clones, approximately 86% of them singletons, with 1.5% to 2% in the top ten. Sequencing was done on a sample of peripheral blood. Receptor source: a man older than 75 with acute or convalescent COVID-19. The CDR3 runs from the conserved cysteine through the conserved F or W. Fields, in order: CDR3 length, D gene, V gene, clone size, J gene, CDR3 protein, CDR3 DNA. A D gene is named only where the DNA matches it firmly. Only part of the rows carry a size: once, few, many, or a class if the clone is expanded.

>16|.|TRBV27|.|TRBJ1-2
CASSTVGQGPNYGYTF
TGTGCCAGCAGCACCGTTGGTCAGGGGCCTAACTATGGCTACACCTTC
>19|TRBD2|TRBV4-1|.|TRBJ2-4
CASSQGTSGIPLSKNIQYF
TGCGCCAGCAGCCAGGGGACTAGCGGGATACCTCTTAGCAAAAACATTCAGTACTTC
>14|TRBD1|TRBV6-5|.|TRBJ1-6
CASSRQGIDSPLHF
TGTGCCAGCAGCCGACAGGGAATTGATTCACCCCTCCACTTT
>17|TRBD2|TRBV7-2|.|TRBJ2-1
CASSSGTSGSVQNEQFF
TGTGCCAGCAGCTCCGGGACTAGCGGGAGCGTCCAGAATGAGCAGTTCTTC
>14|.|TRBV7-3|.|TRBJ2-3
CASSLSAGADTQYF
TGTGCCAGCAGCTTATCGGCAGGGGCAGATACGCAGTATTTT
>18|TRBD2|TRBV5-1|.|TRBJ2-1
CASSLLNPSGRGNNEQFF
TGCGCCAGCAGCTTACTAAATCCTAGCGGGAGGGGAAACAATGAGCAGTTCTTC
>17|.|TRBV4-1|once|TRBJ2-3
CASTLSPRGRNTDTQYF
TGCGCCAGCACCCTATCCCCCAGGGGTAGAAACACAGATACGCAGTATTTT
>15|TRBD1|TRBV27|few|TRBJ2-1
CASSLRDRVGGEQFF
TGTGCCAGCAGTCTCCGGGACAGGGTGGGCGGTGAGCAGTTCTTC
>15|TRBD2|TRBV7-2|.|TRBJ2-7
CASSERSGSFSEQYF
TGTGCCAGCAGCGAAAGGAGCGGGAGTTTCTCCGAGCAGTACTTC
>15|.|TRBV28|.|TRBJ1-6
CASSYRGVVNSPLHF
TGTGCCAGCAGTTATCGGGGGGTGGTTAATTCACCCCTCCACTTT
>15|.|TRBV28|.|TRBJ2-7
CASSLYDRFSYEQYF
TGTGCCAGCAGTTTGTACGACAGGTTTTCCTACGAGCAGTACTTC
>14|.|TRBV4-3|.|TRBJ1-4
CASSQRTENEKLFF
TGCGCCAGCAGCCAAAGGACAGAGAATGAAAAACTGTTTTTT
>15|.|TRBV28|.|TRBJ1-1
CASSSAGAIRAEAFF
TGTGCCAGCAGTTCGGCAGGGGCCATTAGGGCTGAAGCTTTCTTT
>14|.|TRBV6-1|once|TRBJ1-4
CASSEVDISEKLFF
TGTGCCAGCAGTGAAGTGGACATATCAGAAAAACTGTTTTTT
>16|TRBD2|TRBV3-1/TRBV3-2|few|TRBJ2-7
CASSQDRGGAPLEQYF
TGTGCCAGCAGCCAAGATCGGGGGGGGGCCCCTCTCGAGCAGTACTTC
>15|.|TRBV5-6|.|TRBJ1-1
CASSLAQGPLTEAFF
TGTGCCAGCAGCTTGGCTCAGGGGCCCCTCACTGAAGCTTTCTTT
>18|TRBD2|TRBV7-9|once|TRBJ2-2
CASSLLSASGSNTGELFF
TGTGCCAGCAGCTTATTGTCGGCTAGCGGGAGTAACACCGGGGAGCTGTTTTTT
>13|.|TRBV18|.|TRBJ2-3
CASSNLETDTQYF
TGTGCCAGCTCAAATCTAGAGACGGATACGCAGTATTTT
>19|TRBD2|TRBV5-1|once|TRBJ2-3
CASSLEYGLAVPRGDTQYF
TGCGCCAGCAGCTTGGAATATGGGCTAGCGGTACCTAGGGGAGATACGCAGTATTTT
>15|.|TRBV21-1|.|TRBJ2-1
CASTTKLRSPRGQFF
TGTGCCAGCACCACTAAGTTGCGGTCCCCCCGCGGGCAGTTCTTC
>15|.|TRBV7-7|.|TRBJ2-3
CASGPLTGTTDTQYF
TGTGCTAGCGGACCTTTGACAGGGACAACAGATACGCAGTATTTT
>17|.|TRBV28|few|TRBJ1-5
CASRNGGGFISNQPQHF
TGTGCCAGCAGAAATGGGGGGGGCTTCATTAGCAATCAGCCCCAGCATTTT
>16|TRBD2|TRBV9|.|TRBJ2-2
CASSSGTGGITGELFF
TGTGCCAGCAGCAGCGGGACGGGAGGCATTACCGGGGAGCTGTTTTTT
>17|TRBD2|TRBV4-3|.|TRBJ2-2
CASSQDPSGSNTGELFF
TGCGCCAGCAGCCAAGATCCTAGCGGGAGCAACACCGGGGAGCTGTTTTTT
>13|.|TRBV30|.|TRBJ1-5
CALAQGRNQPQHF
TGTGCCTTGGCCCAGGGGCGGAATCAGCCCCAGCATTTT
>15|TRBD1|TRBV19|.|TRBJ1-1
CASSIEQGVRTEAFF
TGTGCCAGTAGTATAGAACAGGGGGTTCGCACTGAAGCTTTCTTT
>12|TRBD2|TRBV29-1|.|TRBJ2-7
CSVRLAAYEQYF
TGCAGCGTTCGCCTAGCGGCCTACGAGCAGTACTTC
>16|.|TRBV20-1|few|TRBJ1-5
CSASRPDIYSNQPQHF
TGCAGTGCTAGTCGGCCGGACATATATAGCAATCAGCCCCAGCATTTT
>14|TRBD2|TRBV27|.|TRBJ2-3
CASSLAGARDTQYF
TGTGCCAGCAGCTTAGCGGGAGCGCGGGATACGCAGTATTTT
>17|TRBD2|TRBV7-9|.|TRBJ2-5
CASSSRLAGGIQETQYF
TGTGCCAGCAGCTCAAGACTAGCGGGAGGCATCCAAGAGACCCAGTACTTC
>14|.|TRBV21-1|.|TRBJ2-1
CASSRTGGHPEQFF
TGTGCCAGCAGCCGGACGGGGGGTCATCCTGAGCAGTTCTTC
>17|TRBD1|TRBV4-1|.|TRBJ2-7
CASSQDQTGGLVYEQYF
TGCGCCAGCAGCCAAGATCAGACAGGGGGTCTTGTGTACGAGCAGTACTTC
>16|.|TRBV5-4|.|TRBJ1-6
CASSLASAGRNSPLHF
TGTGCCAGCAGCTTGGCCTCGGCAGGGAGGAATTCACCCCTCCACTTT
>14|TRBD1|TRBV19|once|TRBJ1-1
CASSPRGTGTEAFF
TGTGCCAGTAGCCCCAGGGGGACGGGCACTGAAGCTTTCTTT
>13|.|TRBV5-1|.|TRBJ2-3
CASSSEGVGTQYF
TGCGCCAGCAGCTCGGAAGGGGTGGGTACGCAGTATTTT
>14|TRBD2|TRBV6-5|.|TRBJ2-4
CASSRRGEADIQYF
TGTGCCAGCAGTCGTCGGGGGGAAGCGGACATTCAGTACTTC
>13|TRBD2|TRBV10-3|.|TRBJ2-3
CAISRAGGGTQYF
TGTGCCATCAGTCGCGCGGGGGGAGGTACGCAGTATTTT
>12|.|TRBV5-1|.|TRBJ2-5
CASSQNQETQYF
TGCGCCAGCAGCCAGAATCAAGAGACCCAGTACTTC
>15|.|TRBV18|.|TRBJ2-1
CASSAHPSSYNEQFF
TGTGCCAGCTCAGCCCACCCTAGCTCCTACAATGAGCAGTTCTTC
>14|.|TRBV5-1|.|TRBJ1-1
CASSPATLSTEAFF
TGCGCCAGCAGCCCCGCCACATTATCCACTGAAGCTTTCTTT
>17|TRBD2|TRBV19|.|TRBJ2-7
CASSLSGTSGESYEQYF
TGTGCCAGTAGTCTATCCGGGACTAGCGGGGAGAGCTACGAGCAGTACTTC
>13|TRBD2|TRBV19|once|TRBJ2-1
CASTTSGSNEQFF
TGTGCCAGTACCACTAGCGGGAGTAATGAGCAGTTCTTC
>16|.|TRBV28|.|TRBJ2-1
CASAGLVAGSYNEQFF
TGTGCCTCAGCAGGTTTAGTGGCGGGCTCCTACAATGAGCAGTTCTTC
>19|TRBD1|TRBV7-8|.|TRBJ2-7
CAMRGSGTEVFNPSYEQYF
TGTGCCATGAGGGGTTCCGGGACAGAGGTCTTCAACCCTTCCTACGAGCAGTACTTC
>15|TRBD1|TRBV18|.|TRBJ2-1
CASSPRDRVVNEQFF
TGTGCCAGCTCACCACGAGACAGGGTGGTCAATGAGCAGTTCTTC
>16|.|TRBV11-2|once|TRBJ2-6
CASSLDPSPGANVLTF
TGTGCCAGCAGCTTAGATCCCAGTCCTGGGGCCAACGTCCTGACTTTC
>16|TRBD1|TRBV27|.|TRBJ1-2
CASRPSPGQPNYGYTF
TGTGCCAGCAGGCCTTCCCCGGGACAGCCTAACTATGGCTACACCTTC
>13|TRBD1|TRBV28|few|TRBJ1-2
CASFPGQAYGYTF
TGTGCCAGCTTTCCGGGACAGGCCTATGGCTACACCTTC